This T cell receptor (beta chain) is from a study of cytomegalovirus exposure and HLA in healthy donors. This clone was recorded a few times. Its cognate antigen is unknown. The PCR ran on 60 Vbeta and 13 Jbeta primers. Sequencing used immunoSEQ multiplex PCR; TCRdb keeps in-frame clones, though not all of them. The sample lists under 200,000 clones, 75% to 85% occurring once. V was pared by 3 bases and J by 6 bases, with 5 bases of the junction left unmatched. Germline CDR1 reads PRHDT; CDR2 reads FYEKMQ (reference sequence). This CDR3 region has 15 residues. Study-level results: An analysis that was carried out later associated fewer than 20,000 TCR beta sequences with HLA alleles at 0.05 false discovery rate.

The chain links TRBV13 to TRBJ2-2; TRBD2 matches 9 bases. The clonotype was recovered from a male donor in good health and CMV-seropositive. Sequencing input: PBMCs. DNA of the CDR3: TGTGCCAGCAGCTTGGGACTAGCCCGGGCCGGGGAGCTGTTTTTT. Amino acids: CASSLGLARAGELFF. Full variable domain (rest looked up from reference TRBV13 and TRBJ2-2): AAGVIQSPRHLIKEKRETATLKCYPIPRHDTVYWYQQGPGQDPQFLISFYEKMQSDKGSIPDRFSAQQFSDYHSELNMSSLELGDSALYFCASSLGLARAGELFFGEGSRLTVL.